This TCR beta chain is drawn from a study of blood T cell repertoires in COVID-19. Assignment of participants to cohorts was predicated upon participant-reported clinical history. The CDR3 runs to 13 residues. The V end was cut by 3 bases, the J end by 4 bases, with 9 bases between. As processed by the authors: Amplification from reference gene primers served as the basis for estimated nucleated cell counts. Sequencing used immunoSEQ multiplex PCR; TCRdb keeps in-frame clones, though not all of them. V and J calls and clone size are copied from that table; D and trimming were computed from the DNA. The table has about 160,000 clones, approximately 81% seen once.

V is TRBV12-3 or TRBV12-4 and J is TRBJ1-2; D is ambiguous. Sequencing used PBMCs or T cells enriched from blood (not recorded which). The clonotype originates from a woman aged 40 to 50 with acute COVID-19. The CDR3 sequence is CASSLAGLYGYTF. In DNA form, the CDR3 reads TGTGCCAGCAGTTTGGCAGGACTCTATGGCTACACCTTC.